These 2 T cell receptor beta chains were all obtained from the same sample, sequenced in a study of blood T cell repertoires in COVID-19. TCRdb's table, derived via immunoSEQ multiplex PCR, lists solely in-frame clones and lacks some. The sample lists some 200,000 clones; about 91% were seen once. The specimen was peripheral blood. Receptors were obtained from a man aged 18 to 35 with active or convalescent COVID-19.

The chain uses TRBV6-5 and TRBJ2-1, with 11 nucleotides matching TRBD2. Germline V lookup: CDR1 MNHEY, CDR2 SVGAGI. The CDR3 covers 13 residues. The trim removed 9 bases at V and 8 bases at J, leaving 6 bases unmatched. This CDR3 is CASRALAGDEQFF. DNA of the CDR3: TGTGCCAGTAGGGCACTAGCGGGAGATGAGCAGTTCTTC.

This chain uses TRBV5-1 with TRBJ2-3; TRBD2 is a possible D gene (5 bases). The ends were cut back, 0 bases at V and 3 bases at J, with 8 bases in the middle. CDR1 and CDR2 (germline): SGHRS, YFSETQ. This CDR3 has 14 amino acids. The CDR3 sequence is CASSLGSATDTQYF. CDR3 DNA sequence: TGCGCCAGCAGCTTGGGTAGCGCGACAGATACGCAGTATTTT.